This T cell receptor (beta chain) stems from a study of neurological immune-mediated disorders (dated by TCRdb to about 2019). About the investigation overall: Among the approximately 34 multiple sclerosis patients, relapsing-remitting MS accounted for around 30 and secondary progressive MS accounted for 3. The 90 to 110 TCR-beta libraries included longitudinal samples, technical triplicates and paired sorted CD4+ and CD8+ T-cell subsets alongside PBMC samples. Peripheral blood TCR-beta repertoires from HTLV-I-associated myelopathy (HAM/TSP) patients, multiple sclerosis patients and healthy controls were compared by UMI-based sequencing. The cohort was made up of about 65 subjects, consisting of some 15 HAM/TSP patients, around 35 multiple sclerosis patients and about 20 healthy controls.

For the unsorted PBMC libraries, 2 million PBMCs were stored in RNAlater at -80 degrees C until RNA extraction and were used to generate the libraries. The multiple sclerosis patients were enrolled in a US clinical protocol that used magnetic resonance imaging to evaluate disease progression. PBMCs were separated from peripheral blood using Ficoll-Hypaque density gradient centrifugation and then cryopreserved in liquid nitrogen. cDNA was synthesized by template-switch 5'RACE using a primer with a 10-nucleotide random unique molecular identifier that tagged each TCR transcript. Over 170 million TCR-beta sequences, covering 15-18 subjects, were produced in each sequencing run. Total RNA was extracted with the RNeasy kit. Using the KAPA Real-time Library Amplification kit, TCR-beta VDJ regions were amplified with primers for the TCR constant region and the 5'RACE anchor. A first PCR added sample indexes and Illumina adaptors, after which a second PCR increased the library yield. The roughly 650 bp TCR product was size-selected on a 2% E-gel SizeSelection system after Ampure bead purification. Before pooling, library quality was assessed on a Bioanalyzer, concentration was determined with Qubit, and library quantification was performed with the Kapa Library Quantification kit. Paired-end 2 x 150 bp sequencing of the libraries was performed on an Illumina HiSeq 2500. To increase sequence diversity, roughly 24-32% phiX was spiked into each library pool. In the original analysis: The UMI-based MiGEC pipeline processed quality-filtered reads and removed over 75% of raw TCR sequences during error correction. IMGT germline references were used for alignment of VDJ genes, and clonotypes were defined by a unique CDR3 amino acid sequence together with V-J genes. Clonal expansion, Shannon diversity and CDR3 relatedness (CalcPairwiseDistances, ClusterSamples) were evaluated with VDJtools, and phylogenetic trees were built with CLCbio workbench. Using coefficient-of-variation modelling across technical triplicates, the study counted a clone as expanded if it had at least 8 unique UMIs. Through fastp at Q25 and MiXCR, TCRdb rebuilt clones from the public reads, retaining in-frame beta chains. Every distinct CDR3 protein forms one entry, paired with its most common genes and DNA. These V and J calls rely on TCRdb rather than the paper's analysis. The sample table shows approximately 59,000 distinct CDR3 sequences, and about 5.2% are seen once. The ten largest clones capture about 6% of the sample.

Summary of the overall study and its limitations: Across subjects, expanded clones never shared an identical CDR3 amino acid sequence, which suggests that the TCR-beta repertoires in every group were private. The highest TCR clonal expansion was observed in HAM/TSP patients, whereas the lowest was observed in MS patients, even when compared with healthy controls. No association of the MS cluster with clinical or MRI features was observed, and the need for larger cohorts was stated by the authors. Phylogenetic analysis grouped repertoires from 18 of 34 MS patients into a cluster of related CDR3 sequences, suggesting a possible repertoire-level signature.

This clonotype came up many times. Its antigen remains undetermined. Per-base quality was not reported, and no clone a single base away is much larger than it. V has 6 bases trimmed and J has 5 bases trimmed; junction bases matching no gene number 10. The germline V gene (reference sequence) gives CDR1 as DFQATT and CDR2 as SNEGSKA. The CDR3, from cysteine to phenylalanine, totals 15 residues. Only the CDR3 region is kept as DNA, spanning 45 bases read in frame from base 1. This receptor was taken from a human donor with multiple sclerosis. The donor label of this sample is uncertain. The V and J segments used are TRBV20-1 and TRBJ1-1; TRBD1 agrees with 12 junctional bases. Material for sequencing was PBMCs. The CDR3 protein sequence reads: CSATTGTGGVTEAFF. The nucleotides are TGCAGTGCCACTACCGGGACAGGGGGCGTGACTGAAGCTTTCTTT.